The 2 T cell receptor beta chains given below trace back to one sample, sequenced in a study of blood T cell repertoires in COVID-19. Profiled with immunoSEQ multiplex PCR; TCRdb holds only in-frame clones, not every one. The sample lists 100,000 or so clones, more than 85% seen once, with 4% to 4.5% in the top ten. Specimen: peripheral blood. The receptors here all came from a man aged 18 to 29 with acute or convalescent COVID-19.

The chain combines TRBV5-7 with TRBJ1-5; D is unclear. TRBV5-7 is labeled an ORF, and its function is uncertain. The CDR3 spans 14 residues. With 0 bases removed from V and 4 bases from J, the gap between germline ends came to 8 bases. CDR3 residues: CASSLGSRNQPQHF. The CDR3 DNA sequence: TGTGCCAGCAGCTTGGGGAGCAGAAATCAGCCCCAGCATTTT.

This chain joins TRBV6-6 and TRBJ1-6, with D perhaps TRBD1 (6 bases). Deletions cut 2 bases from V and 8 bases from J, with 16 bases between. Germline assignment: CDR1 MNHNY and CDR2 SVGAGI (reference sequence). The CDR3 extends over 16 amino acids. CDR3 nucleotide sequence: TGTGCCAGCAGTTACCCCGGACAGAGCATGTATTCACCCCTCCACTTT. Amino acid sequence: CASSYPGQSMYSPLHF.